The present entry profiles one T cell receptor beta chain with its context. This sample was taken from a study of cytomegalovirus exposure and HLA in healthy donors. PCR primers comprised 60 Vbeta and 13 Jbeta primers. Data came from immunoSEQ multiplex PCR; TCRdb stores just in-frame clones and leaves some out. The sample consists of some 190,000 clones, about 79% of them appearing once. CDR1 is MDHEN, CDR2 SYDVKM, per germline. This CDR3 has 15 amino acids. The V and J ends lost 5 bases and 4 bases, in that order; junction bases with no gene match: 6. The V gene is TRBV28, the J gene TRBJ1-5; 9 bases line up with TRBD1. The source is a man younger than 35 in good health and CMV-seronegative. What was sequenced was PBMCs. The CDR3 sequence is CASSVWTGVNQPQHF. The DNA of the CDR3 is TGTGCCAGCAGTGTCTGGACAGGGGTAAATCAGCCCCAGCATTTT.